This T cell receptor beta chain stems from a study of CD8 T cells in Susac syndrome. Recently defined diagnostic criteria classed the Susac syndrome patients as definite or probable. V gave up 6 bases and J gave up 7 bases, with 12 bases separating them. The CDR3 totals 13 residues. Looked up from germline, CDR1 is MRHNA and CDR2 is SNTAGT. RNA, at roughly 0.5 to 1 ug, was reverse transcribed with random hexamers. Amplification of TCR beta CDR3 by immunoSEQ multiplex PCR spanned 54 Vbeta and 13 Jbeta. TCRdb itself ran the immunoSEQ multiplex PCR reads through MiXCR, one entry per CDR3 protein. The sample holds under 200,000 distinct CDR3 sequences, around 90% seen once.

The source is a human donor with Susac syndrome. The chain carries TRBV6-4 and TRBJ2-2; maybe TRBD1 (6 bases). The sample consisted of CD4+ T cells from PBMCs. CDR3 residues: CASSDTGYGELFF. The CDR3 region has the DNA TGTGCCAGCAGCGACACAGGGTACGGGGAGCTGTTTTTT.